This T cell receptor (beta chain) stems from a study of cytomegalovirus exposure and HLA in healthy donors. The trim removed 5 bases at V and 4 bases at J, leaving 4 bases unmatched. The germline V gene has CDR1 SGHTS and CDR2 YDEGEE. The CDR3 is made up of 13 amino acids. With regard to this clone: Its target is unknown.

While unrecorded immune exposures were likely, the donors were nominally healthy when sampled. The study's findings and limits: Both high specificity and high sensitivity reportedly marked the classifier's diagnosis of cytomegalovirus status. One later analysis reportedly identified an Asian-associated ancestry cluster that showed fewer N-insertions than the roughly 620-donor mean.

A multiplex PCR was run with 60 Vbeta primers and 13 Jbeta primers. Authors' processing steps: An analysis that came later counted approximately 76 million unique TCR beta chains, about 10 million shared. The method was immunoSEQ multiplex PCR; TCRdb's version includes in-frame clones alone and lacks a portion of them. That table gives V, J and clone size, and the DNA gave D and trimming. Of over 100,000 clones in the sample, about 80% were seen once. The source of this sequence is a woman in her forties or fifties in good health and CMV-seropositive. Source material: PBMCs. The chain recombines TRBV5-8 with TRBJ2-5, with 8 bases matching TRBD2. The CDR3: CASRKSGGETQYF. In nucleotides, the CDR3 is TGTGCCAGCAGGAAGAGCGGGGGAGAGACCCAGTACTTC.